The 20 T cell receptor beta chains listed next were all sequenced from one sample in a study of T-cell memory formation after mild COVID-19. TCRdb analysed the 5' RACE reads with MiXCR anew, one entry per CDR3 protein. The data contain hundreds of thousands of distinct CDR3 sequences, around 8% of them singletons. Sequenced: PBMCs or a T cell subset sorted from them (not recorded which). These TCRs come from a young man who had mild COVID-19 (a few samples of this study predate the infection). Cell type and time point are not known.

The chain couples TRBV5-1 to TRBJ2-3, with D maybe TRBD1 (6 bases). V was trimmed by 10 bases and J by 0 bases, leaving 12 bases between them. CDR3 size: 13 residues. Germline V gene data show CDR1 as SGHRS and CDR2 as YFSETQ. The CDR3 reads CASGTQSTDTQYF. DNA for the CDR3: TGCGCCTCCGGGACACAAAGCACAGATACGCAGTATTTT.

This clonotype has more than one count but fewer than ten. This sequence joins TRBV7-8 and TRBJ1-3, with 10 nucleotides matching TRBD1. CDR3 length: 15 residues. The germline gives CDR1 SGHVS, CDR2 FQNEAQ. V trimming: 3 bases; J trimming: 6 bases; junction bases outside the gene matches: 5. The CDR3 reads CASSLGQGILNTIYF. CDR3 in DNA: TGTGCCAGCAGCTTGGGACAGGGGATATTAAACACCATATATTTT.

This clonotype was seen only a few times. The CDR3 region has the DNA TGCAGTGCAAGGGGTAGCGGGGGAAGGGAAAACATTCAGTACTTC. Amino acids: CSARGSGGRENIQYF. This chain joins TRBV20-1 and TRBJ2-4; 9 bases map to TRBD2. V lost 6 bases to trimming and J lost 5 bases; unmatched junction nucleotides: 11. The length of the CDR3 is 15 residues. In germline, CDR1 is DFQATT, CDR2 SNEGSKA (reference sequence).

There are a few counts of this clonotype. This rearrangement joins TRBV5-1 to TRBJ2-2, with D maybe TRBD2 (5 bases). The CDR3 totals 15 residues. Germline V lookup: CDR1 SGHRS, CDR2 YFSETQ. V dropped 0 bases and J dropped 3 bases, with 9 bases sitting between them. The CDR3 bases are TGCGCCAGCAGCTTGGCGAGGGCGGACACCGGGGAGCTGTTTTTT. Its protein is CASSLARADTGELFF.

This clonotype was observed at least ten times. The V and J genes are TRBV4-1 and TRBJ2-3; D remains ambiguous. The length of the CDR3 is 13 residues. Trimming removed 0 bases at V and 8 bases at J, with 9 bases between. Germline CDR1 MGHRA, CDR2 YSYEKL. The CDR3 sequence is CASSQDRQSTQYF. CDR3 bases: TGCGCCAGCAGCCAAGATCGGCAATCTACGCAGTATTTT.

This clonotype was recorded many times. This chain connects TRBV4-1 to TRBJ2-1, with 10 nucleotides matching TRBD2. CDR1 is MGHRA, CDR2 YSYEKL, per germline. This CDR3 is 16 amino acids long. Trimming removed 4 bases from V and 3 bases from J; junction bases left unmatched: 6. The CDR3 protein is CASSRGASGSYNEQFF. The CDR3 DNA is TGCGCCAGCAGCCGAGGTGCTAGCGGGAGCTACAATGAGCAGTTCTTC.

The J gene is TRBJ2-3, the V gene TRBV9; the match to TRBD2 covers 8 bases. CDR1 is SGDLS, CDR2 YYNGEE, per germline. The CDR3 contains 16 residues. The trim removed 0 bases at V and 2 bases at J, leaving 5 bases unmatched. CDR3 DNA sequence: TGTGCCAGCAGCGTAGGCCCAGCGGGGGTCACAGATACGCAGTATTTT. Its translation is CASSVGPAGVTDTQYF.

This chain connects TRBV5-6 to TRBJ2-7; 9 bases are a match to TRBD2. CDR3 length equals 15 residues. Germline trimming cut 0 bases from V and 0 bases from J; bases unmatched to any gene: 1. Germline V CDR1 and CDR2: SGHDT, YYEEEE. Here the CDR3 reads CASSLELAGSYEQYF. Written as DNA, the CDR3 is TGTGCCAGCAGCTTGGAACTAGCGGGCTCCTACGAGCAGTACTTC.

This clonotype was observed a few times. This rearrangement joins TRBV6-5 to TRBJ2-5; the D gene could be TRBD1 or TRBD2 (5 bases each). The V end lost 5 bases, the J end lost 0 bases, and 10 bases lay between the germline ends. Germline values: CDR1 MNHEY, CDR2 SVGAGI. The CDR3 has 14 amino acids. The CDR3 bases are TGTGCCAGCAGTCTACCGGGACACCAAGAGACCCAGTACTTC. Amino acids: CASSLPGHQETQYF.

The sample holds a few counts of this clonotype. This chain uses TRBV28 with TRBJ1-1; 8 bases align to TRBD1. Trimming at V came to 7 bases and at J to 5 bases, leaving 9 bases not matched to a gene. Germline CDR1 reads MDHEN; CDR2 reads SYDVKM. This CDR3 comprises 14 residues. The CDR3, as DNA: TGTGCCAGCACGGGACAGGCTTTTTATACTGAAGCTTTCTTT. Encoded protein: CASTGQAFYTEAFF.

The chain employs TRBV4-3 and TRBJ1-1; D unresolved. Germline V lookup: CDR1 LGHNA, CDR2 YSLEER. V was cut by 1 base and J by 5 bases, with 11 bases left in between. CDR3 length: 14 amino acids. CDR3 nucleotides: TGCGCCAGCAGCCAAGGTTACAGCGGAACTGAAGCTTTCTTT. This encodes CASSQGYSGTEAFF.

This clonotype came up a few times. The chain joins TRBV6-5 to TRBJ2-3; 10 bases map to TRBD2. V gave up 2 bases and J gave up 2 bases; unmatched junction bases: 4. CDR1 and CDR2 (germline): MNHEY, SVGAGI. The CDR3 spans 16 residues. The CDR3 DNA sequence: TGTGCCAGCAGTTACAGCGGGGGGGCCTACACAGATACGCAGTATTTT. Its protein is CASSYSGGAYTDTQYF.

This clonotype has at least ten counts. This chain connects TRBV7-2 to TRBJ1-1; no clear D. Per germline, CDR1 SGHTA and CDR2 FQGNSA. This CDR3 region has 13 residues. With 5 bases removed from V and 2 bases from J, the gap between germline ends came to 9 bases. This chain's CDR3 is CASSRLYNTEAFF. For the CDR3, the DNA is TGTGCCAGCAGCCGATTATACAACACTGAAGCTTTCTTT. Full variable domain (missing parts from reference TRBV7-2 and TRBJ1-1): GAGVSQSPSNKVTEKGKDVELRCDPISGHTALYWYRQSLGQGLEFLIYFQGNSAPDKSGLPSDRFSAERTGGSVSTLTIQRTQQEDSAVYLCASSRLYNTEAFFGQGTRLTVV.

V and J are TRBV27 and TRBJ1-5; 7 nucleotides agree with TRBD1. V gave up 3 bases and J gave up 7 bases; unmatched junction bases: 6. Germline V gene sequence: CDR1 MNHEY, CDR2 SMNVEV (reference sequence). CDR3 length: 14 residues. The CDR3 loop is CASSFEGAGQPQHF. The CDR3 coding sequence is TGTGCCAGCAGTTTTGAGGGGGCAGGGCAGCCCCAGCATTTT.

At least ten counts were recorded for this clonotype. The chain employs TRBV6-1 and TRBJ1-2; 9 bases are shared with TRBD1. Germline CDR1 MNHNS, CDR2 SASEGT. The CDR3 covers 12 residues. V was clipped by 7 bases and J by 8 bases; unmatched bases: 5. CDR3 protein: CASTTGGLGYTF. Here the CDR3 DNA reads TGTGCCAGCACTACAGGGGGCCTCGGCTACACCTTC.

Ten or more counts support this clonotype. The V gene is TRBV10-3, the J gene TRBJ2-3; TRBD1 matches at 7 bases. The trim removed 0 bases at V and 5 bases at J, leaving 11 bases unmatched. CDR1 ENHRY and CDR2 SYGVKD come from the germline V gene. The length of the CDR3 is 17 residues. CDR3 sequence reads: CAISESIGRGRRDTQYF. The CDR3 bases are TGTGCCATCAGTGAGTCGATAGGAAGGGGGCGGAGAGATACGCAGTATTTT.

This clonotype appeared many times. The rearrangement links TRBV4-1 to TRBJ1-1; no clear D. CDR1 MGHRA and CDR2 YSYEKL come from the germline V gene. The CDR3 spans 15 residues. The V end was cut by 0 bases, the J end by 3 bases, with 11 bases between. CDR3 region: CASSQEVTGDTEAFF. CDR3 in DNA: TGCGCCAGCAGCCAAGAGGTGACCGGGGACACTGAAGCTTTCTTT.

In this sample, this clonotype turned up many times. The chain combines TRBV20-1 with TRBJ2-5, with TRBD2 matching 8 bases. Looked up from germline, CDR1 is DFQATT and CDR2 is SNEGSKA (reference sequence). The CDR3 runs 14 residues. V lost 4 bases, J lost 4 bases, and 8 bases stayed unmatched. CDR3 sequence: CSATLGGAGETQYF. The DNA for the CDR3 is TGCAGTGCTACCCTCGGGGGGGCCGGAGAGACCCAGTACTTC.

This chain connects TRBV19 to TRBJ1-2; TRBD1 aligns across 8 bases. The CDR3 consists of 14 residues. Looked up from germline, CDR1 is LNHDA and CDR2 is SQIVND (reference sequence). The J segment lost 4 bases and the V segment lost 5 bases, leaving 6 bases of the junction unmatched. The CDR3 region has the DNA TGTGCCAGTAGTGCCAGGGGGCGGCTCTATGGCTACACCTTC. Its protein is CASSARGRLYGYTF. The whole variable domain, remainder taken from reference TRBV19 and TRBJ1-2, is DGGITQSPKYLFRKEGQNVTLSCEQNLNHDAMYWYRQDPGQGLRLIYYSQIVNDFQKGDIAEGYSVSREKKESFPLTVTSAQKNPTAFYLCASSARGRLYGYTFGSGTRLTVV.

This clonotype was recorded at least ten times. The chain uses TRBV7-3 and TRBJ1-1, with 12 bases aligning to TRBD1. J gave up 3 bases and V 0 bases, and 5 bases lay outside the gene matches. This CDR3 spans 17 amino acids. Germline V gene sequence: CDR1 SGHTA, CDR2 FQGTGA. The CDR3 region is CASSLTGQGALDTEAFF. CDR3 bases: TGTGCCAGCAGCTTAACGGGACAGGGGGCGCTGGACACTGAAGCTTTCTTT.